This TCR beta chain was recovered during a study of blood T cell repertoires in COVID-19. Study summary: From the United States, Italy and Spain came samples of acute and convalescent COVID-19.

The CDR3 is made up of 15 amino acids. Per the germline V gene, CDR1 is ENHRY and CDR2 is SYGVKD. Trimming removed 0 bases at V and 4 bases at J, with 9 bases between. Original analysis: Using reference gene primer amplification, nucleated cell counts were estimated. The protocol was immunoSEQ multiplex PCR, while the TCRdb copy is restricted to in-frame clones and leaves out a portion. V, J and clone size derive from that table, while D and trimming were established from the DNA sequence. The sample shows approximately 150,000 clones, about 91% of them seen only once. The chain has TRBV10-3 and TRBJ1-4, with D possibly matching TRBD1 (6 bases). The sequence derives from a woman in her 50s with acute or convalescent COVID-19. The sequenced sample was peripheral blood. The CDR3 coding sequence is TGTGCCATCAGTGAGTCGACAGGAGTTAATGAAAAACTGTTTTTT. Its protein is CAISESTGVNEKLFF.